This TCR beta chain emerged from a study of regulatory and conventional T cells in RAG deficiency. Study conclusions and caveats: Patient subsets had shorter CDR3s; Omenn Treg-Tconv overlap exceeded 80%. Other subsets showed about 10-fold reductions, but Treg unique TCR beta sequences fell roughly 96-fold in these patients.

Assay used: immunoSEQ multiplex PCR; TCRdb lists only in-frame clones, some missing. Among some 20,000 clones listed, approximately 90% were seen once. Regulatory T cells were sorted from blood as CD4+ CD25-high CD127-low cells. The CDR3 consists of 14 residues. The V gene lost 2 bases and the J gene lost 0 bases, with 7 bases spanning the gap. Germline V lookup: CDR1 SEHNR, CDR2 FQNEAQ (reference sequence). In regard to this clone: Antigen: not known.

These data were likewise used in another study, on regulatory T cells. Per that paper: The PCR used 52 TRBV and 13 TRBJ primers. Regulatory T cells showed the strongest V-J pair restriction and V/J gene skewing among patient repertoires.

The material sequenced was Tregs sorted from blood. This TCR was recovered from a human donor in good health. This chain connects TRBV7-9 to TRBJ1-1, with unresolved D. The CDR3, as DNA: TGTGCCAGCAGCTTATGGCAGATGAACACTGAAGCTTTCTTT. This codes for CASSLWQMNTEAFF.